One and the same sample provided the 13 T cell receptor beta chains below, sequenced in a study of shared clonotypes between healthy human individuals (dated by TCRdb to about 2020). Library preparation used the immunoSEQ multiplex PCR assay. The table comes from immuneACCESS by way of TCRdb, which keeps in-frame sequences with V and J called. Part of the clones is missing from these tables; in studies checked, under half for an unresolved V gene and the rest for unknown reasons. The sample table shows under 2,500,000 clones, and approximately 96% are seen once. 0.13% of the sample is taken by the ten largest. Sequencing was performed on naive CD4+ T cells sorted from blood. The sample's cell subset or site label is to be understood as: CD45RA+ positively selected. These receptors originate from a young man in good health.

The rearrangement joins TRBV14 to TRBJ1-5, with a possible D match to TRBD1 (5 bases). With 2 bases removed from V and 2 bases from J, the gap between germline ends came to 13 bases. This CDR3 is 16 amino acids long. Germline lookup yields CDR1 SGHDN and CDR2 FVKESK. CDR3 sequence: CASSQRASGGNQPQHF. CDR3 in DNA: TGTGCCAGCAGCCAACGTGCCTCGGGGGGCAATCAGCCCCAGCATTTT.

The chain joins TRBV6-6 to TRBJ1-5; 9 nucleotides line up with TRBD1. J lost 3 bases, V lost 6 bases, and 6 bases had no gene match. The CDR3 loop spans 15 amino acids. Germline-derived CDR1 and CDR2 are MNHNY and SVGAGI (reference sequence). CDR3 DNA: TGTGCCAGCAGCACACAGGGGGCGCCCAATCAGCCCCAGCATTTT. Translated: CASSTQGAPNQPQHF.

CDR3 bases: TGTGCCAGCAGTCGAGCGGGAGCAGCCAAAAACATTCAGTACTTC. It is translated as CASSRAGAAKNIQYF. This chain joins TRBV6-5 and TRBJ2-4, with TRBD2 matching 8 bases. V gave up 5 bases and J gave up 0 bases; unmatched junction bases: 3. CDR3 length: 15 residues. Germline CDR1 and CDR2: MNHEY and SVGAGI.

V is TRBV20-1 and J is TRBJ2-7; maybe TRBD2 (5 bases). Germline V gene data show CDR1 as DFQATT and CDR2 as SNEGSKA (reference sequence). Trimming removed 6 bases from V and 5 bases from J, with 11 bases in between. The CDR3 loop spans 11 amino acids. The CDR3 is CSAYSGNEQYF. CDR3 nucleotides: TGCAGTGCATATTCGGGGAACGAGCAGTACTTC.

This clone was seen a single time. Distinct nucleotide sequences in the sample also encode this CDR3. The gene calls are TRBV5-1 and TRBJ2-1; perhaps TRBD1 as D (6 bases). Germline V lookup: CDR1 SGHRS, CDR2 YFSETQ. Trimming took 5 bases from V and 8 from J, leaving 14 bases between them. This CDR3 comprises 13 residues. In DNA form, the CDR3 reads TGCGCCAGCAGGTTGAGGGGGACCGATGAGCAGTTCTTC. This encodes CASRLRGTDEQFF.

On this clone: One end of the junction fails to match germline, which may point to a read error. This CDR3 reads CASSKGTATGELFF. The CDR3 bases are TGTGCTAGCAGCAAAGGGACAGCCACCGGGGAGCTGTTTTTT. The V call is TRBV7-7, the J call TRBJ2-2, with 7 bases matching TRBD1. The CDR3 has 14 amino acids. In germline, CDR1 is SSHAT, CDR2 FNYEAQ (reference sequence).

The chain uses TRBV6-5 and TRBJ1-2; 9 positions match TRBD1. CDR1 is MNHEY, CDR2 SVGAGI, per germline. Germline trimming cut 6 bases from V and 4 bases from J; bases unmatched to any gene: 6. The CDR3 contains 14 residues. The CDR3 is CASSRGQGGYGYTF. Here the CDR3 DNA reads TGTGCCAGCAGCAGGGGACAGGGCGGCTATGGCTACACCTTC.

The chain combines TRBV19 with TRBJ1-6; possible D gene TRBD1, 5 bases. CDR3 size: 17 residues. CDR1 is LNHDA, CDR2 SQIVND, per germline (reference sequence). The germline V and J ends were trimmed by 6 bases and 0 bases, with 15 bases remaining between them. Here the CDR3 DNA reads TGTGCCAGTAGCCCGGCAGGGCTGAGCTCCTATAATTCACCCCTCCACTTT. This codes for CASSPAGLSSYNSPLHF.

This clone occurred once. The rearrangement links TRBV2 to TRBJ1-2, with no clear D. This CDR3 contains 12 residues. Per the germline V gene, CDR1 is SNHLY and CDR2 is FYNNEI. V was shortened by 7 bases and J by 4 bases, with 10 bases between the two germline ends. CDR3 nucleotides: TGTGCCAGCAAGGATGATGGCTATGGCTACACCTTC. It is translated as CASKDDGYGYTF. Combining the CDR3 with reference TRBV2 and TRBJ1-2 gives the whole variable domain EPEVTQTPSHQVTQMGQEVILRCVPISNHLYFYWYRQILGQKVEFLVSFYNNEISEKSEIFDDQFSVERPDGSNFTLKIRSTKLEDSAMYFCASKDDGYGYTFGSGTRLTVV.

The V call is TRBV7-9, the J call TRBJ1-1; D remains ambiguous. The CDR3 extends over 14 amino acids. Germline V gives CDR1 SEHNR, CDR2 FQNEAQ (reference sequence). V was trimmed by 1 base and J by 0 bases, leaving 6 bases between them. In DNA form, the CDR3 reads TGTGCCAGCAGCTTAGGGGATATGAACACTGAAGCTTTCTTT. It is translated as CASSLGDMNTEAFF.

The rearrangement joins TRBV7-9 to TRBJ2-7; no clear D. CDR3 length equals 11 residues. CDR1 and CDR2 (germline): SEHNR, FQNEAQ (reference sequence). V lost 5 bases to trimming and J lost 3 bases, with 5 bases between them. The DNA for the CDR3 is TGTGCCAGCAGCGAGAACTACGAGCAGTACTTC. It specifies CASSENYEQYF.

The V gene is TRBV15, the J gene TRBJ2-1, with TRBD2 identical over 9 bases. Germline CDR1 reads LNHNV; CDR2 reads YYDKDF (reference sequence). The junction had 7 bases not matched to a gene; V was cut back by 0 bases and J by 4 bases. The CDR3 spans 17 residues. CDR3 nucleotides: TGTGCCACCAGCAGAGATCTCGGCGGGGGGGTATACAATGAGCAGTTCTTC. It yields the protein CATSRDLGGGVYNEQFF.

The V and J genes are TRBV6-1 and TRBJ1-1, with 9 nucleotides matching TRBD1. The CDR3 totals 13 residues. Germline-derived CDR1 and CDR2 are MNHNS and SASEGT. Trimming removed 11 bases from V and 1 base from J; junction bases left unmatched: 5. The CDR3: CALRQGENTEAFF. The CDR3 DNA sequence: TGTGCCCTAAGACAGGGGGAGAACACTGAAGCTTTCTTT.